Shown below are 19 T cell receptor beta chains from a single sample sequenced in a study of CD8 T cells in Susac syndrome. RNA was extracted with the RNeasy kit, and a quantity of roughly 0.5 to 1 ug was reverse transcribed using random hexamers. Each CDR3 protein is one row after TCRdb ran MiXCR on the immunoSEQ multiplex PCR reads. The table lists 95,000 to 150,000 distinct CDR3 sequences, roughly 95% of them singletons, with 0.11% to 0.15% in the top ten. The sequenced sample was CD4+ T cells from PBMCs. These receptors all stem from a human donor with Susac syndrome.

This sequence joins TRBV12-3 or TRBV12-4 and TRBJ1-2; no clear D gene. The CDR3 extends over 13 amino acids. Trimming removed 4 bases from V and 4 bases from J, with 10 bases in between. The CDR3 is CASSSPGTYGYTF. CDR3 sequence (DNA): TGTGCCAGCAGTTCCCCCGGAACCTATGGCTACACCTTC.

This sequence joins TRBV30 and TRBJ1-5, with a tentative D call TRBD1 (5 bases). The V gene lost 4 bases and the J gene lost 0 bases, with 13 bases spanning the gap. Per germline, CDR1 GTSNPN and CDR2 SVGIG (reference sequence). This CDR3 has 15 amino acids. This CDR3 reads CAWNRPGPSNQPQHF. The DNA for the CDR3 is TGTGCCTGGAATCGGCCGGGACCTAGCAATCAGCCCCAGCATTTT.

The rearrangement uses TRBV4-1 and TRBJ2-1; D unclear. This CDR3 spans 12 amino acids. Trimming cost V 0 bases and J 8 bases, with 5 bases left between them. Germline CDR1 and CDR2: MGHRA and YSYEKL. DNA of the CDR3: TGCGCCAGCAGCCAAGATTTCCATGAGCAGTTCTTC. Translating it yields CASSQDFHEQFF.

The rearrangement links TRBV11-2 to TRBJ2-1, with TRBD1 matching over 8 bases. Trimming took 1 base from V and 9 from J; bases not matched to a gene: 14. Germline V gene sequence: CDR1 SGHAT, CDR2 FQNNGV. This CDR3 has 17 amino acids. The CDR3 nucleotides are TGTGCCAGCAGCTTAGGGAGGGTGGACAGGGATTGGGGTGAGCAGTTCTTC. As protein: CASSLGRVDRDWGEQFF.

This rearrangement joins TRBV20-1 to TRBJ1-2; perhaps TRBD1 as D (6 bases). The CDR3 contains 15 residues. Germline-derived CDR1 and CDR2 are DFQATT and SNEGSKA (reference sequence). The V end was cut by 1 base, the J end by 0 bases, with 12 bases between. CDR3 bases: TGCAGTGCTAGAGGGTTGGACAGTTCTAACTATGGCTACACCTTC. Its translation: CSARGLDSSNYGYTF.

This chain links TRBV29-1 with TRBJ2-3; D possibly corresponds to TRBD2 (5 bases). Germline assignment: CDR1 SQVTM and CDR2 ANQGSEA. This CDR3 region has 16 residues. V was pared by 3 bases and J by 0 bases, with 16 bases between. DNA for the CDR3: TGCAGCGTTGACCCCCTCTTGGGGAGTAGCACAGATACGCAGTATTTT. Its translation: CSVDPLLGSSTDTQYF.

The rearrangement uses TRBV2 and TRBJ2-3; the match to TRBD2 covers 13 bases. The CDR3 covers 15 residues. The V gene's germline CDR1 is SNHLY and CDR2 FYNNEI. With V trimmed by 6 bases and J by 2 bases, 2 bases remained unmatched. CDR3 protein: CASRGLAGYTDTQYF. CDR3 nucleotides: TGTGCCAGCAGGGGACTAGCGGGATACACAGATACGCAGTATTTT.

CDR3 coding DNA: TGTGCCAGCACTCTAGCGGGAGTGGAGCAAGAGACCCAGTACTTC. Its protein is CASTLAGVEQETQYF. V usage is TRBV2 and J usage is TRBJ2-5, with 10 bases fitting TRBD2. Per germline, CDR1 SNHLY and CDR2 FYNNEI. The CDR3 spans 15 residues. The junction had 7 bases not matched to a gene; V was cut back by 7 bases and J by 2 bases.

The rearrangement uses TRBV29-1 and TRBJ2-5; D uncertain. The V and J ends lost 7 bases and 9 bases respectively, with 12 bases between them. Per the germline V gene, CDR1 is SQVTM and CDR2 is ANQGSEA. This CDR3 has 10 amino acids. CDR3 amino acids: CSGASVSQYF. The CDR3 DNA is TGCAGCGGAGCAAGCGTGTCCCAGTACTTC.

The J gene is TRBJ1-2, the V gene TRBV3-1, with unresolved D. CDR1 is LGHDT and CDR2 is YNNKEL in the germline V gene (reference sequence). The CDR3 covers 11 residues. V was clipped by 3 bases and J by 4 bases, with 3 bases between them. The CDR3 region is CASSHGYGYTF. As DNA, the CDR3 is TGTGCCAGCAGCCATGGCTATGGCTACACCTTC.

This sequence joins TRBV4-1 and TRBJ2-7, with 8 bases matching TRBD1. Looked up from germline, CDR1 is MGHRA and CDR2 is YSYEKL. This CDR3 is 16 amino acids long. With V trimmed by 0 bases and J by 3 bases, 7 bases remained unmatched. The CDR3 nucleotides read TGCGCCAGCAGCCAAGAGGCGGGACAGGCGTTCTACGAGCAGTACTTC. The encoded protein is CASSQEAGQAFYEQYF.

This chain links TRBV10-3 with TRBJ2-7, with 8 bases identical to TRBD2. The germline CDR1 and CDR2 sequences are ENHRY and SYGVKD. The CDR3 has 13 residues. J lost 3 bases, V lost 7 bases, and 5 bases had no gene match. The CDR3 DNA follows: TGTGCCATCATGGCGGGGGGCGGCTACGAGCAGTACTTC. Amino acids: CAIMAGGGYEQYF.

The chain joins TRBV7-2 to TRBJ2-3; no definite D call. V was clipped by 0 bases and J by 4 bases, with 5 bases between them. Looked up from germline, CDR1 is SGHTA and CDR2 is FQGNSA. The CDR3 sequence is 13 residues long. This CDR3 reads CASSLALPDTQYF. For the CDR3, the DNA is TGTGCCAGCAGCTTAGCGTTACCAGATACGCAGTATTTT.

For the CDR3, the DNA is TGTGCCAGCAGCTTGGGACAGGGGTCCACCGGGGAGCTGTTTTTT. It is translated as CASSLGQGSTGELFF. The chain combines TRBV11-1 with TRBJ2-2, with 10 bases aligning to TRBD1. After removal of 3 bases from V and 4 bases from J, the junction contained 2 bases not matched to a gene. Germline-derived CDR1 and CDR2 are SGHAT and FQDESV (reference sequence). The CDR3 is 15 residues long.

The chain is built from TRBV30 and TRBJ2-1; D is uncertain. Per the germline V gene, CDR1 is GTSNPN and CDR2 is SVGIG (reference sequence). The germline V and J ends were trimmed by 3 bases and 5 bases, with 8 bases remaining between them. The CDR3 totals 12 residues. The CDR3 DNA sequence: TGTGCCTGGAGCGGCACACACAATGAGCAGTTCTTC. The encoded protein is CAWSGTHNEQFF. Full variable domain (missing parts from reference TRBV30 and TRBJ2-1): SQTIHQWPATLVQPVGSPLSLECTVEGTSNPNLYWYRQAAGRGLQLLFYSVGIGQISSEVPQNLSASRPQDRQFILSSKKLLLSDSGFYLCAWSGTHNEQFFGPGTRLTVL.

The chain is built from TRBV7-3 and TRBJ2-3, with 8 bases fitting TRBD2. The CDR3 is made up of 16 amino acids. V gave up 4 bases and J gave up 2 bases; unmatched junction bases: 8. In germline, CDR1 is SGHTA, CDR2 FQGTGA. DNA for the CDR3: TGTGCCAGCAGCTCAACAAGCGGGAGCCCCACAGATACGCAGTATTTT. Translated, it gives CASSSTSGSPTDTQYF.

The chain uses TRBV29-1 and TRBJ1-1, with D uncertain. This CDR3 has 14 residues. Per the germline V gene, CDR1 is SQVTM and CDR2 is ANQGSEA. V was shortened by 0 bases and J by 0 bases, with 8 bases between the two germline ends. CDR3 nucleotides: TGCAGCGTTGAAGATCGAATTCTGAACACTGAAGCTTTCTTT. Its protein product is CSVEDRILNTEAFF.

This CDR3 is CASSPYTYGYTF. The CDR3 DNA follows: TGTGCCAGCAGTCCGTATACCTATGGCTACACCTTC. The V and J genes are TRBV12-3 or TRBV12-4 and TRBJ1-2; D is ambiguous. V gave up 5 bases and J gave up 4 bases, with 8 bases separating them. The CDR3 is made up of 12 amino acids.

This sequence joins TRBV5-4 and TRBJ2-2; 9 bases fit TRBD1. Germline-derived CDR1 and CDR2 are SGHNT and YYREEE (reference sequence). V shed 0 bases and J 3 bases; nucleotides not matched to a gene: 3. The CDR3 contains 16 residues. CDR3 coding DNA: TGTGCCAGCAGCTTGGATGGGACAGGGTACACCGGGGAGCTGTTTTTT. Its protein is CASSLDGTGYTGELFF.